This TCR beta chain derives from a study of T cell repertoires in cytomegalovirus infection. Study-level information: Public TCR beta signatures marked donors with CMV infection and the matching HLA.

Study-wide results and limits: Across the ex vivo response, the dominant clonotypes were HLA-C-restricted CMV-specific TCR beta clonotypes.

TCRdb independently ran MiXCR on the reads; one entry per CDR3 protein. The sample records hundreds of thousands of distinct CDR3 sequences, roughly 35% being singletons. This CDR3 contains 16 residues. Germline V CDR1 and CDR2: MNHNY, SVGAGI (reference sequence). In the case of this clonotype: Its target is not known. One end of the junction does not line up with germline, which may come from a read error.

The sample consisted of PBMCs. The chain couples TRBV6-6 to TRBJ1-5; possible D gene TRBD1, 6 bases. The receptor comes from a human donor in good health (CMV status not recorded). Some clones in this sample may be carry-over from other donors' samples. CDR3 in DNA: TGTGCCAGCAGTTACTCAGGGGCAGGGGCTAGTCAGCCCCAGCGTTTT. Protein: CASSYSGAGASQPQRF.